This T cell receptor beta chain originates from a study of T cell changes during pregnancy in multiple sclerosis. Germline values: CDR1 SEHNR, CDR2 FQNEAQ (reference sequence). The CDR3 length is 15 residues. The V and J ends lost 2 bases and 0 bases respectively, with 10 bases between them. Only in-frame clones appear in the TCRdb table, and some are missing; sequencing was by immunoSEQ multiplex PCR. The sample lists some 110,000 clones; roughly 90% were seen once. The input for sequencing was peripheral blood, taken in the third trimester of pregnancy. J is TRBJ2-5 and V is TRBV7-9, with D possibly being TRBD1 (6 bases). This receptor was identified in a female donor with multiple sclerosis, enrolled in a pregnancy study. The CDR3 sequence: CASSLPDRNQETQYF. As DNA, the CDR3 is TGTGCCAGCAGCTTACCGGACAGAAACCAAGAGACCCAGTACTTC.